These T cell receptor beta chains were read from a single sample in a study of blood T cells in healthy people across ages. From the 5' RACE reads, TCRdb called clonotypes with MiXCR, one entry per CDR3 protein. The sample lists 700,000 to 1,000,000 distinct CDR3 sequences, more than 40% occurring once. Source material: blood. Source of these receptors: a man aged 60 to 69 in good health. Both conserved end residues are part of each CDR3. Each record gives: J gene, clone size, D gene, V gene, CDR3 DNA, CDR3 protein. The D gene is left open where the match is weak. The size of a clone is reported for some rows only, either as once, few or many, or as a class for expanded clones.

>TRBJ2-4|few|NA|TRBV28
TGTGCCAGCAGTTGGCCTCTAGCCAAAAACATTCAGTACTTC
CASSWPLAKNIQYF
>TRBJ2-7|few|NA|TRBV7-2
TGTGCCAGCAGCACTACAATGCAGGGCTACGAGCAGTACTTC
CASSTTMQGYEQYF
>TRBJ2-1|NA|NA|TRBV7-9
TGTGCCAGCAGCCGCTACTGGGGTGAGCTATACAATGAGCAGTTCTTC
CASSRYWGELYNEQFF
>TRBJ1-5|NA|NA|TRBV5-6
TGTGCCAGCAGCCCTCGCCGGGGCGCTACGCAGCCCCAGCATTTT
CASSPRRGATQPQHF
>TRBJ1-1|NA|NA|TRBV20-1
TGCAGTGCTAGACGACGGGTTGGCACTGAAGCTTTCTTT
CSARRRVGTEAFF
>TRBJ2-2|few|NA|TRBV11-1
TGTGCCAGCAGAACCGGGACACTGAACACCGGGGAGCTGTTTTTT
CASRTGTLNTGELFF
>TRBJ1-6|few|NA|TRBV10-3
TGTGCCACCTCAAACTACGGTTCACCCCTCCACTTT
CATSNYGSPLHF
>TRBJ2-7|NA|TRBD1|TRBV2
TGTGCCAGCAGTTATCTCGGGACAGGGTTGGTCGAGCAGTACTTC
CASSYLGTGLVEQYF
>TRBJ2-7|many|TRBD1|TRBV4-1
TGCGCCAGCAGCCAAGAATGGCTACAGGGACAGGGGGCTTACGAGCAGTACTTC
CASSQEWLQGQGAYEQYF
>TRBJ2-7|few|NA|TRBV6-5
TGTGCCAGTCGCCAGGTTAACTCCTACGAGCAGTACTTC
CASRQVNSYEQYF
>TRBJ2-1|few|TRBD2|TRBV27
TGTGCCACAAAACGGGGGGGGGTTTACAATGAGCAGTTCTTC
CATKRGGVYNEQFF
>TRBJ1-5|NA|NA|TRBV5-4
TGTGCCAGCAGCTTTGGCGGGAGCGGGGATCAGCCCCAGCATTTT
CASSFGGSGDQPQHF
>TRBJ1-5|NA|NA|TRBV3-1
TGTGCCAGCAGCCAAGAGGGGTATAGCAATCAGCCCCAGCATTTT
CASSQEGYSNQPQHF
>TRBJ1-6|few|NA|TRBV20-1
TGCAGTGCTAGTGTCGAGGGGAGAACCTATAATTCACCCCTCCACTTT
CSASVEGRTYNSPLHF
>TRBJ2-4|few|TRBD2|TRBV7-2
TGTGCCAGCAGCTTAGTTAGCGGGTTCAAAAACATTCAGTACTTC
CASSLVSGFKNIQYF
>TRBJ2-7|NA|NA|TRBV6-5
TGTGCCAGCAGTTACACGCCGGGGTCCTACGAGCAGTACTTC
CASSYTPGSYEQYF
>TRBJ2-5|NA|TRBD2|TRBV9
TGTGCCAGCAGCGTAGAGGGGCTAGCGGGGAAAGAGACCCAGTACTTC
CASSVEGLAGKETQYF
>TRBJ2-5|NA|NA|TRBV4-1
TGCGCCAGCAGCCGGACTAGGGGGGGTGTGCAAGAGACCCAGTACTTC
CASSRTRGGVQETQYF
>TRBJ1-2|few|NA|TRBV6-1
TGTGCCAGCCTCTCGGAGTTCATTTATGGCTACACCTTC
CASLSEFIYGYTF
>TRBJ1-6|few|TRBD1|TRBV20-1
TGCAGTGCTAGGACGGGGACAGGGCATAATTCACCCCTCCACTTT
CSARTGTGHNSPLHF
>TRBJ2-3|NA|NA|TRBV20-1
TGCAGTGCTAGTCCTGGAACTAGCACAGATACGCAGTATTTT
CSASPGTSTDTQYF
>TRBJ2-3|many|TRBD2|TRBV29-1
TGCAGCGTTCGGGACTACCCGGATACGCAGTATTTT
CSVRDYPDTQYF
>TRBJ1-1|NA|TRBD1|TRBV4-3
TGCGCCAGCAGACAGGGACAGGGGATGAACACTGAAGCTTTCTTT
CASRQGQGMNTEAFF
>TRBJ2-5|NA|NA|TRBV30
TGTGCCTGGAGTAGGTTGACCTCCACCTTCCAAGAGACCCAGTACTTC
CAWSRLTSTFQETQYF
>TRBJ2-5|NA|NA|TRBV12-3/TRBV12-4
TGTGCCAGCAGTTTGGGGCAGAACCTCCAAGAGACCCAGTACTTC
CASSLGQNLQETQYF
>TRBJ2-1|NA|TRBD2|TRBV10-2
TGCGCCAGCAAGTCTAGCGGGGAGTACAATGAGCAGTTCTTC
CASKSSGEYNEQFF
>TRBJ2-1|NA|NA|TRBV20-1
TGCAGTGCTAGAAGGCAACGATCGAATGAGCAGTTCTTC
CSARRQRSNEQFF
>TRBJ1-1|NA|TRBD1|TRBV20-1
TGCAGTGCTAGAGGGACAGGGAGAGCTTTCTTT
CSARGTGRAFF
>TRBJ1-6|few|TRBD1|TRBV10-3
TGTGCCATCAGCCGGGACAGCAATTCACCCCTCCACTTT
CAISRDSNSPLHF
>TRBJ1-2|few|TRBD1|TRBV9
TGTGCCAGCAGCCACCGACAGGGGGTGGTCTATGGCTACACCTTC
CASSHRQGVVYGYTF
>TRBJ2-1|NA|NA|TRBV12-3/TRBV12-4
TGTGCCAGCAGTTGGAGCGGAGAGGGCTACAATGAGCAGTTCTTC
CASSWSGEGYNEQFF
>TRBJ1-1|few|NA|TRBV27
TGTGCCAGCATGGCCAAATTTAGTGGGAACACTGAAGCTTTCTTT
CASMAKFSGNTEAFF
>TRBJ1-6|NA|NA|TRBV6-1
TGTGCCAGCAGTGGCGGGGTTAGCTCCTATAATTCACCCCTCCACTTT
CASSGGVSSYNSPLHF
>TRBJ2-3|NA|TRBD2|TRBV4-1
TGCGCCAGCAGCCAGCCAACGGGGGGTTCAGATACGCAGTATTTT
CASSQPTGGSDTQYF
>TRBJ1-2|NA|NA|TRBV6-1
TGTGACAGCAGTGAAGTGGCAGTCTATGGCTACACCTTC
CDSSEVAVYGYTF
>TRBJ2-1|NA|TRBD2|TRBV4-3
TGCGCCAGCAGCCAAGACCCGGGACTAGCGGGGGGGAACACTGAGCAGTTCTTC
CASSQDPGLAGGNTEQFF
>TRBJ2-3|few|NA|TRBV20-1
TGCAGTGCGGCTAAAGGGGGGGGACAGGCAGATACGCAGTATTTT
CSAAKGGGQADTQYF
>TRBJ2-3|many|NA|TRBV5-1
TGCGCCAGCAGCTTTAATACAGATACGCAGTATTTT
CASSFNTDTQYF
>TRBJ2-1|NA|NA|TRBV27
TGTGCCACTAAAAGGGGGGGCCACTACAATGAGCAGTTCTTC
CATKRGGHYNEQFF
>TRBJ1-4|once|NA|TRBV7-9
TGTGCCAGCAGCTTTCGTTCGGGAGGGCCAGGGGAAAAACTGTTTTTT
CASSFRSGGPGEKLFF
>TRBJ2-1|NA|TRBD1|TRBV20-1
TGCAGTGCTAGGGCCGGGACAGGGGGACTAGGGGGGATTGGAAATGAGCAGTTCTTC
CSARAGTGGLGGIGNEQFF
>TRBJ2-5|NA|NA|TRBV20-1
TGCAGTGCTAGAGCGGGGCTCAAAGAGACCCAGTACTTC
CSARAGLKETQYF
>TRBJ2-5|NA|TRBD2|TRBV6-1
TGTGCCAGCAGTGGGCGACTAGCGGGGGCCCAAGAGACCCAGTACTTC
CASSGRLAGAQETQYF
>TRBJ2-6|NA|NA|TRBV6-5
TGTGCCAGCAGTTACGACGCGACAGCGACTGGGGCCAACGTCCTGACTTTC
CASSYDATATGANVLTF
>TRBJ2-7|few|NA|TRBV27
TGTGCCAGCAAGGGTCGACCCAGCGAGCAGTACTTC
CASKGRPSEQYF
>TRBJ1-2|few|TRBD1|TRBV20-1
TGCAGTGCCAGGACAGGGGTATTTTATGGCTACACCTTC
CSARTGVFYGYTF
>TRBJ2-3|NA|NA|TRBV7-2
TGTGCCAGCACCCGGGGAGGGGGGGGATCAGATACGCAGTATTTT
CASTRGGGGSDTQYF
>TRBJ2-5|many|TRBD1|TRBV7-7
TGTGCTAGCAGCTTCGGGCCGACAGGGCGAGAGACCCAGTACTTC
CASSFGPTGRETQYF